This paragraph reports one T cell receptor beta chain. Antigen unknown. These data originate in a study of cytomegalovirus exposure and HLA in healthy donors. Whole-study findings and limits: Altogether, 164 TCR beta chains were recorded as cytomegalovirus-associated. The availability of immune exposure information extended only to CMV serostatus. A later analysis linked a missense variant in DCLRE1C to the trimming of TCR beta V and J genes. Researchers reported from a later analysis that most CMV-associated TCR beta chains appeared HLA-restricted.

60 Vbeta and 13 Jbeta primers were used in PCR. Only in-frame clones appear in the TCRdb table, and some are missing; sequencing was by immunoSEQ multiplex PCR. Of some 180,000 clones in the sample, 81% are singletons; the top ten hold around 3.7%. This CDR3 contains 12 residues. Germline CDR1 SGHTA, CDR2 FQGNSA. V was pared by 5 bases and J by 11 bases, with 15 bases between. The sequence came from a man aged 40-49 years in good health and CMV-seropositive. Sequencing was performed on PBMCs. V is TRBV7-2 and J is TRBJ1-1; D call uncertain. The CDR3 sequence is CASSPQSLTAFF. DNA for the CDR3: TGTGCCAGCAGCCCCCAATCCCTAACGGCTTTCTTT.